The 26 T cell receptor beta chains given below trace back to one sample, sequenced in a study of blood T cell repertoires in COVID-19. Method: immunoSEQ multiplex PCR; TCRdb's copy keeps in-frame clones and lacks some. This sample carries 210,000 or so clones, more than 85% of them seen once, and the ten largest clones take roughly 2%. Sequenced input: peripheral blood. These receptors were taken from a man aged 35-49 years with active or convalescent COVID-19.

The chain uses TRBV5-1 and TRBJ2-5; D may be TRBD1 (6 bases). The V end lost 0 bases, the J end lost 5 bases, and 8 bases lay between the germline ends. CDR3 length equals 13 residues. The germline CDR1 and CDR2 sequences are SGHRS and YFSETQ. This CDR3 reads CASSLGQAETQYF. The CDR3 coding sequence is TGCGCCAGCAGCTTGGGACAGGCGGAGACCCAGTACTTC.

To note about this clone: Other DNA sequences in the sample encode the same CDR3. V and J are TRBV6-5 and TRBJ1-2; D is possibly TRBD1 (5 bases). The CDR3 length is 14 residues. CDR1 and CDR2 from the germline V gene are MNHEY and SVGAGI. Trimming removed 6 bases at V and 0 bases at J, with 11 bases between. The CDR3 nucleotides are TGTGCCAGCAGCCGAGACAGTACTAACTATGGCTACACCTTC. Its translation is CASSRDSTNYGYTF.

The CDR3 loop is CSVKGQGGSYEQYF. CDR3 nucleotides: TGCAGCGTGAAGGGACAGGGGGGTTCTTACGAGCAGTACTTC. J is TRBJ2-7 and V is TRBV29-1, with 11 bases identical to TRBD1. The CDR3 has 14 residues. The V and J ends lost 6 bases and 4 bases, in that order; junction bases with no gene match: 8. Looked up from germline, CDR1 is SQVTM and CDR2 is ANQGSEA.

The chain employs TRBV19 and TRBJ2-5; possibly TRBD2 for D (6 bases). Trimming removed 1 base from V and 1 base from J, with 19 bases in between. CDR1 is LNHDA, CDR2 SQIVND, per germline (reference sequence). The length of the CDR3 is 18 residues. The CDR3 DNA follows: TGTGCCAGTAGTATAGTGCGGTGGGGGACTCCAAGCCAAGAGACCCAGTACTTC. It encodes CASSIVRWGTPSQETQYF.

A single count supports this clone. This chain connects TRBV6-6 to TRBJ2-1; a weak D match, TRBD1 (5 bases). The CDR3 sequence is 12 residues long. Trimming took 6 bases from V and 3 from J, leaving 6 bases between them. Germline V CDR1 and CDR2: MNHNY, SVGAGI (reference sequence). CDR3 in amino acids: CASSQGYNEQFF. CDR3 DNA: TGTGCCAGCAGCCAGGGCTACAATGAGCAGTTCTTC.

The V and J genes are TRBV10-2 and TRBJ1-1, with D unresolved. The V gene's germline CDR1 is WSHSY and CDR2 SAAADI. There are 15 residues in the CDR3. Trimming removed 4 bases from V and 1 base from J, with 13 bases in between. The CDR3 DNA reads as TGCGCCAGCAGTGTCGGGCCCCGGGGGAACACTGAAGCTTTCTTT. The encoded protein is CASSVGPRGNTEAFF.

The CDR3, as DNA: TGCGCCAGCAGTGAGCCCACGACAGATAACTCTTTCCTTACCACGAACACCGGGGAGCTGTTTTTT. Translated, it gives CASSEPTTDNSFLTTNTGELFF. The V call is TRBV10-1, the J call TRBJ2-2, with D possibly TRBD1 on 5 matching bases. The V and J ends lost 2 bases and 0 bases respectively, with 28 bases between them. Per germline, CDR1 WNHNN and CDR2 SYGVQD (reference sequence). The CDR3 is made up of 22 amino acids.

The CDR3 is CASKSGTGAYEQYF. CDR3 in DNA: TGTGCCAGCAAATCCGGGACAGGGGCCTACGAGCAGTACTTC. The chain joins TRBV27 to TRBJ2-7; 10 bases are shared with TRBD1. From germline, CDR1 is MNHEY and CDR2 SMNVEV (reference sequence). V lost 7 bases to trimming and J lost 2 bases; unmatched junction nucleotides: 5. The CDR3 length is 14 residues.

The chain employs TRBV5-8 and TRBJ2-1; 8 bases map to TRBD1. The trim removed 2 bases at V and 6 bases at J, leaving 7 bases unmatched. CDR1 is SGHTS, CDR2 YDEGEE, per germline. The CDR3 has 15 amino acids. The CDR3 protein is CASSLDRGRANEQFF. CDR3 DNA sequence: TGTGCCAGCAGCTTAGACAGGGGTAGGGCCAATGAGCAGTTCTTC.

The chain joins TRBV6-1 to TRBJ1-1, with TRBD1 matching over 11 bases. The CDR3 consists of 16 residues. From germline, CDR1 is MNHNS and CDR2 SASEGT. With V trimmed by 2 bases and J by 5 bases, 7 bases remained unmatched. CDR3 bases: TGTGCCAGCAGTGAACGGACAGGGGGCAGAGGGACTGAAGCTTTCTTT. This sequence encodes CASSERTGGRGTEAFF.

This clone was recorded once. V and J are TRBV4-1 and TRBJ2-7, with D maybe TRBD2 (6 bases). The CDR3 totals 15 residues. The germline V gene has CDR1 MGHRA and CDR2 YSYEKL. Trimming stripped 1 base from V and 4 bases from J, with 14 bases between. The CDR3 DNA follows: TGCGCCAGCAGCCAAGCGGACGGGAGTAGTTACGAGCAGTACTTC. Translated: CASSQADGSSYEQYF.

The chain combines TRBV28 with TRBJ2-7; D might be TRBD2 (6 bases). Germline CDR1 reads MDHEN; CDR2 reads SYDVKM. The CDR3 has 15 amino acids. Trimming took off 5 bases at V and 3 bases at J, with 17 bases between the two ends. CDR3: CASSPGGPSFYEQYF. As DNA, the CDR3 is TGTGCCAGCAGTCCCGGAGGGCCCTCGTTCTACGAGCAGTACTTC.

DNA of the CDR3: TGTGCCACCAGTGATGAAAGAGACACAGATACGCAGTATTTT. Its translation is CATSDERDTDTQYF. The V gene is TRBV24-1, the J gene TRBJ2-3, with D uncertain. The germline V gene encodes CDR1 KGHDR and CDR2 SFDVKD. Trimming pared 3 bases from V and 2 bases from J, leaving 8 bases between. The CDR3 consists of 14 residues.

The CDR3 DNA follows: TGTGCCAGCTCCCAGGGACAGCCTATCTACAATGAGCAGTTCTTC. Amino acid sequence: CASSQGQPIYNEQFF. The J gene is TRBJ2-1, the V gene TRBV18; 7 bases match TRBD1. This CDR3 is 15 amino acids long. V was pared by 6 bases and J by 3 bases, with 8 bases of the junction left unmatched. Germline V gene data show CDR1 as KGHSH and CDR2 as LQKENI.

This chain uses TRBV28 with TRBJ2-3; D unresolved. Trimming left V 6 bases short and J 5 bases short, with 9 bases between. This CDR3 contains 12 residues. Per the germline V gene, CDR1 is MDHEN and CDR2 is SYDVKM. CDR3 sequence: CASSGSLDTQYF. The CDR3 nucleotides read TGTGCCAGCAGCGGGTCGTTAGATACGCAGTATTTT.

V is TRBV6-2 or TRBV6-3 and J is TRBJ2-3; D not certain. Germline loops: CDR1 MNHEY, CDR2 SVGEGT. The CDR3 covers 13 residues. The germline V and J ends were trimmed by 6 bases and 1 base, with 8 bases remaining between them. CDR3 sequence: CASSSVGTDTQYF. The CDR3 DNA reads TGTGCCAGCAGCTCGGTCGGCACAGATACGCAGTATTTT.

This chain connects TRBV5-1 to TRBJ2-7; a weak D match, TRBD1 (5 bases). The V end was cut by 0 bases, the J end by 9 bases, with 16 bases between. CDR1 and CDR2 (germline): SGHRS, YFSETQ. This CDR3 has 14 residues. The DNA of the CDR3 is TGCGCCAGCAGCTTGGACAACGGACAACGAGGGCAGTACTTC. It codes for CASSLDNGQRGQYF. The full variable domain, with the rest looked up from reference TRBV5-1 and TRBJ2-7, is KAGVTQTPRYLIKTRGQQVTLSCSPISGHRSVSWYQQTPGQGLQFLFEYFSETQRNKGNFPGRFSGRQFSNSRSEMNVSTLELGDSALYLCASSLDNGQRGQYFGPGTRLTVT.

This clone was observed a handful of times. The CDR3: CASNKPNQGRKAFF. The DNA for the CDR3 is TGTGCCAGCAACAAACCGAACCAGGGGCGCAAAGCTTTCTTT. V is TRBV7-9 and J is TRBJ1-1; possibly TRBD1 for D (6 bases). Trimming took off 7 bases at V and 9 bases at J, with 21 bases between the two ends. This CDR3 spans 14 amino acids. Germline V gives CDR1 SEHNR, CDR2 FQNEAQ (reference sequence).

This sequence joins TRBV3-1 (or the pseudogene TRBV3-2) and TRBJ1-2, with no clear D. V was pared by 4 bases and J by 3 bases, with 18 bases between. This CDR3 is 16 amino acids long. Germline CDR1 LGHDT, CDR2 YNNKEL (reference sequence). Here the CDR3 DNA reads TGTGCCAGCAGCCCCTTGGGAAACACAGCGGACTATGGCTACACCTTC. Its protein is CASSPLGNTADYGYTF.

This sequence joins TRBV7-3 and TRBJ2-2, with D possibly matching TRBD2 (5 bases). The V end lost 0 bases, the J end lost 1 base, and 12 bases lay between the germline ends. CDR1 is SGHTA, CDR2 FQGTGA, per germline. The CDR3 is made up of 17 amino acids. CDR3 nucleotides: TGTGCCAGCAGCTTAACGATCGAACGGGGGAACACCGGGGAGCTGTTTTTT. It is translated as CASSLTIERGNTGELFF. Full variable domain (missing parts from reference TRBV7-3 and TRBJ2-2): GAGVSQTPSNKVTEKGKYVELRCDPISGHTALYWYRQSLGQGPEFLIYFQGTGAADDSGLPNDRFFAVRPEGSVSTLKIQRTERGDSAVYLCASSLTIERGNTGELFFGEGSRLTVL.

Of note for this clone: Germline is not matched at one junction end, which may reflect a read error. V gene TRBV7-3 combines with J gene TRBJ2-7; no clear D gene. In germline, CDR1 is SGHTA, CDR2 FQGTGA. This CDR3 is 13 amino acids long. The chain's CDR3 is CASSRPDSHEQYF. CDR3 DNA sequence: TGTGCCAGCAGCCGCCCCGACTCCCACGAGCAGTACTTC.

The gene calls are TRBV28 and TRBJ1-2, with a weak D call TRBD1 (6 bases). CDR1 is MDHEN and CDR2 is SYDVKM in the germline V gene. V lost 6 bases and J 4 bases, leaving 18 bases between the germline ends. This CDR3 spans 15 amino acids. The CDR3 region has the DNA TGTGCCAGCAGACTCCCCCTCGGACAGATCTATGGCTACACCTTC. This codes for CASRLPLGQIYGYTF.

CDR3 protein: CASSSSRSTDTQYF. The DNA for the CDR3 is TGTGCCAGCAGTTCCTCGCGATCCACAGATACGCAGTATTTT. This chain links TRBV28 with TRBJ2-3; D is unresolved. Trimming stripped 4 bases from V and 2 bases from J, with 10 bases between. Per the germline V gene, CDR1 is MDHEN and CDR2 is SYDVKM. This CDR3 has 14 amino acids.

The rearrangement links TRBV7-9 to TRBJ2-7; TRBD2 might be the D (5 bases). CDR3 length: 14 amino acids. CDR1 is SEHNR, CDR2 FQNEAQ, per germline (reference sequence). V lost 3 bases, J lost 4 bases, and 13 bases lay in between. The CDR3 reads CASSFRDVSYEQYF. The CDR3 bases are TGTGCCAGCAGCTTTCGGGATGTAAGTTACGAGCAGTACTTC.

This sequence joins TRBV2 and TRBJ2-3; the match to TRBD1 covers 10 bases. V trimming: 4 bases; J trimming: 3 bases; junction bases outside the gene matches: 4. The germline V gene has CDR1 SNHLY and CDR2 FYNNEI. The CDR3 totals 15 residues. CDR3 protein: CASSGRDRGTDTQYF. CDR3 in DNA: TGTGCCAGCAGTGGGAGGGACAGGGGTACAGATACGCAGTATTTT.

The table lists this clone with a few counts. The V gene is TRBV27, the J gene TRBJ2-7, with 7 bases fitting TRBD2. The CDR3 totals 15 residues. V dropped 7 bases and J dropped 2; count of bases not matched to a gene: 11. The germline CDR1 and CDR2 sequences are MNHEY and SMNVEV (reference sequence). CDR3 sequence (DNA): TGTGCCAGCATTCCTGTCGGGGGGTATCCCTACGAGCAGTACTTC. This codes for CASIPVGGYPYEQYF.